One and the same sample provided the 27 T cell receptor beta chains below, sequenced in a study of Ad26.COV2.S vaccination and SARS-CoV-2 variants. This sample's treatment: some 20 received Ad26.COV2.S at low or high dose, single or two shots; about 5 received placebo; per-sample allocation not given. Samples came from day 63 after the first vaccine or placebo injection. Clones were sequenced by immunoSEQ multiplex PCR, and TCRdb holds only the in-frame ones, with some missing. Of around 250,000 clones in the sample, roughly 86% were seen once. This specimen was peripheral blood, taken in a trial of Ad26.COV2.S vaccine versus placebo. These TCRs come from a person between 18 and 65 years old who received the Ad26.COV2.S COVID-19 vaccine or a placebo.

The rearrangement uses TRBV6-5 and TRBJ1-2; tentatively, D is TRBD1 (6 bases). Germline loops: CDR1 MNHEY, CDR2 SVGAGI. This CDR3 spans 14 amino acids. Trimming removed 6 bases at V and 2 bases at J, with 13 bases between. The CDR3 is CASSNREGNYGYTF. CDR3 nucleotides: TGTGCCAGCAGCAACAGGGAAGGAAACTATGGCTACACCTTC.

V and J are TRBV4-3 and TRBJ1-1; tentatively, D is TRBD1 (5 bases). The CDR3 is made up of 14 amino acids. The germline CDR1 and CDR2 sequences are LGHNA and YSLEER. Deletions cut 4 bases from V and 5 bases from J, with 14 bases between. The CDR3: CASSRSREGTEAFF. For the CDR3, the DNA is TGCGCCAGCAGCCGGAGCAGGGAGGGGACTGAAGCTTTCTTT.

The rearrangement joins TRBV6-4 to TRBJ1-2; TRBD1 matches 7 bases. The junction had 8 bases not matched to a gene; V was cut back by 6 bases and J by 7 bases. The CDR3 runs to 13 residues. CDR1 MRHNA and CDR2 SNTAGT come from the germline V gene. In DNA form, the CDR3 reads TGTGCCAGCAGCGCAGACAGGGTTGGTGGCTACACCTTC. Its translation: CASSADRVGGYTF.

The rearrangement links TRBV18 to TRBJ2-3, with 13 bases aligning to TRBD2. The CDR3 spans 17 residues. V lost 5 bases and J lost 3; bases outside the gene matches: 8. Germline V CDR1 and CDR2: KGHSH, LQKENI. The CDR3: CASSSWTSGGGTDTQYF. The CDR3 nucleotides are TGTGCCAGCTCATCTTGGACTAGCGGGGGTGGGACAGATACGCAGTATTTT.

V gene TRBV7-2 combines with J gene TRBJ1-2; D is possibly TRBD1 (5 bases). CDR1 and CDR2 (germline): SGHTA, FQGNSA. The CDR3 has 15 amino acids. Trimming took 4 bases from V and 5 from J, leaving 17 bases between them. CDR3 DNA sequence: TGTGCCAGCAGCTCTGGGGGGGTCTTAGAATATGGCTACACCTTC. Encoded protein: CASSSGGVLEYGYTF. Full variable domain (rest looked up from reference TRBV7-2 and TRBJ1-2): GAGVSQSPSNKVTEKGKDVELRCDPISGHTALYWYRQSLGQGLEFLIYFQGNSAPDKSGLPSDRFSAERTGGSVSTLTIQRTQQEDSAVYLCASSSGGVLEYGYTFGSGTRLTVV.

The chain has TRBV6-5 and TRBJ2-5; D is possibly TRBD2 (6 bases). V was pared by 7 bases and J by 4 bases, with 19 bases between. Germline CDR1 is MNHEY and CDR2 is SVGAGI. This CDR3 is 15 amino acids long. CDR3 residues: CASTLRWGVGETQYF. Written as DNA, the CDR3 is TGTGCCAGCACCCTACGTTGGGGGGTAGGAGAGACCCAGTACTTC.

This chain links TRBV7-2 with TRBJ2-2; 8 nucleotides match TRBD2. V lost 1 base and J lost 7; bases outside the gene matches: 8. The V gene's germline CDR1 is SGHTA and CDR2 FQGNSA. The CDR3 contains 16 residues. CDR3 nucleotides: TGTGCCAGCAGCTTAGGTCGTAGCGGGGCTGTCGGGGAGCTGTTTTTT. Translated, it gives CASSLGRSGAVGELFF.

This chain uses TRBV19 with TRBJ1-2; D gene uncertain. Per germline, CDR1 LNHDA and CDR2 SQIVND (reference sequence). V lost 1 base, J lost 6 bases, and 15 bases lay in between. This CDR3 comprises 15 residues. CDR3 sequence: CASSIAVVGRNGYTF. The DNA for the CDR3 is TGTGCCAGTAGTATAGCCGTTGTAGGGCGGAATGGCTACACCTTC. The entire variable domain, with the rest obtained from reference TRBV19 and TRBJ1-2, is as follows: DGGITQSPKYLFRKEGQNVTLSCEQNLNHDAMYWYRQDPGQGLRLIYYSQIVNDFQKGDIAEGYSVSREKKESFPLTVTSAQKNPTAFYLCASSIAVVGRNGYTFGSGTRLTVV.

This chain's CDR3 is CASSLSSRGISGYTF. CDR3 bases: TGTGCCAGCAGTTTATCCAGCAGGGGAATAAGTGGCTACACCTTC. This chain connects TRBV27 to TRBJ1-2; D is perhaps TRBD1 (6 bases). V gave up 0 bases and J gave up 7 bases, with 15 bases separating them. Germline V gene data show CDR1 as MNHEY and CDR2 as SMNVEV (reference sequence). The CDR3 is made up of 15 amino acids.

The CDR3 loop reads CASSPPTGGTLEAFF. Written as DNA, the CDR3 is TGTGCCAGCTCACCACCGACAGGGGGGACTCTTGAAGCTTTCTTT. This sequence joins TRBV18 and TRBJ1-1; 9 bases map to TRBD1. CDR1 is KGHSH and CDR2 is LQKENI in the germline V gene. The CDR3 extends over 15 amino acids. V was pared by 0 bases and J by 7 bases, with 6 bases of the junction left unmatched.

There are a few counts of this clone. Different DNA sequences within this sample yield the same CDR3. The genes are TRBV6-5 and TRBJ1-5; D uncertain. Trimming shortened V by 6 bases and J by 0 bases, and 3 bases separated the two germline ends. The CDR3 runs 12 residues. Germline V gene sequence: CDR1 MNHEY, CDR2 SVGAGI. In DNA, the CDR3 is TGTGCCAGCAGGGGTAGCAATCAGCCCCAGCATTTT. Encoded protein: CASRGSNQPQHF.

The rearrangement links TRBV10-3 to TRBJ2-2; weak D call: TRBD2 (5 bases). CDR1 is ENHRY, CDR2 SYGVKD, per germline. This CDR3 comprises 17 residues. The ends were cut back, 3 bases at V and 0 bases at J, with 14 bases in the middle. The CDR3 region has the DNA TGTGCCATCAGTGATAACTATTTGAGGGCGAACACCGGGGAGCTGTTTTTT. Its translation is CAISDNYLRANTGELFF.

The chain recombines TRBV28 with TRBJ2-6; 7 bases fit TRBD1. The CDR3 extends over 16 amino acids. Trimming at V came to 6 bases and at J to 0 bases, leaving 5 bases not matched to a gene. Germline CDR1 MDHEN, CDR2 SYDVKM. For the CDR3, the DNA is TGTGCCAGCAGCCGGACAGGAGGCTCTGGGGCCAACGTCCTGACTTTC. Encoded protein: CASSRTGGSGANVLTF. Full variable domain (outside the CDR3, taken from reference TRBV28 and TRBJ2-6): DVKVTQSSRYLVKRTGEKVFLECVQDMDHENMFWYRQDPGLGLRLIYFSYDVKMKEKGDIPEGYSVSREKKERFSLILESASTNQTSMYLCASSRTGGSGANVLTFGAGSRLTVL.

The gene calls are TRBV5-1 and TRBJ1-2; tentative D call: TRBD1 (6 bases). The V gene's germline CDR1 is SGHRS and CDR2 YFSETQ. The CDR3 is 16 residues long. Trimming left V 1 base short and J 4 bases short, with 17 bases between. In nucleotides, the CDR3 is TGCGCCAGCAGCTTGTCTACGGACACCAGGGGCTATGGCTACACCTTC. As protein: CASSLSTDTRGYGYTF.

This clone was found a few times. The chain couples TRBV18 to TRBJ1-3; D ambiguous. The V gene lost 8 bases and the J gene lost 3 bases, with 17 bases spanning the gap. Germline V gives CDR1 KGHSH, CDR2 LQKENI. The CDR3 sequence is 15 residues long. The CDR3 loop reads CASLTSQRGGNTIYF. Here the CDR3 DNA reads TGTGCCAGCCTCACGTCTCAGCGGGGTGGAAACACCATATATTTT.

The V gene is TRBV5-6, the J gene TRBJ1-1; 9 bases are shared with TRBD1. After removal of 4 bases from V and 4 bases from J, the junction contained 8 bases not matched to a gene. The CDR3 spans 15 residues. CDR1 is SGHDT, CDR2 YYEEEE, per germline. The CDR3 DNA reads as TGTGCCAGCAGCCCATTACCGGGACAGGGCACTGAAGCTTTCTTT. This translates into CASSPLPGQGTEAFF.

The rearrangement uses TRBV10-3 and TRBJ1-1; D gene ambiguous. Looked up from germline, CDR1 is ENHRY and CDR2 is SYGVKD. CDR3 size: 13 residues. V lost 5 bases to trimming and J lost 3 bases, with 10 bases between them. The CDR3 DNA reads as TGTGCCATCAGTCCCTTACTGCACACTGAAGCTTTCTTT. The encoded protein is CAISPLLHTEAFF.

V gene TRBV7-6 combines with J gene TRBJ1-1; 8 bases line up with TRBD1. V lost 1 base to trimming and J lost 1 base; unmatched junction nucleotides: 11. Per the germline V gene, CDR1 is SGHVS and CDR2 is FNYEAQ. The CDR3 sequence is 18 residues long. The CDR3 region has the DNA TGTGCCAGCAGCTTAGACGCCAGGACAGGGCAAACGAACACTGAAGCTTTCTTT. It encodes CASSLDARTGQTNTEAFF.

This clone was observed a single time. The chain employs TRBV2 and TRBJ1-2, with 9 bases identical to TRBD1. The CDR3 contains 11 residues. V lost 5 bases to trimming and J lost 10 bases; unmatched junction nucleotides: 2. Germline CDR1 reads SNHLY; CDR2 reads FYNNEI. CDR3 DNA: TGTGCCAGCAGTTGGACAGGGGACTACACCTTC. Its protein is CASSWTGDYTF.

A few counts support this clone. V and J are TRBV5-4 and TRBJ2-1; 9 bases line up with TRBD1. Germline lookup yields CDR1 SGHNT and CDR2 YYREEE (reference sequence). The CDR3 has 16 amino acids. Trimming cost V 4 bases and J 6 bases; bases outside gene matches: 11. The CDR3 DNA reads as TGTGCCAGCAGCCCCCCGGGACAGGGAATAATCAATGAGCAGTTCTTC. It yields the protein CASSPPGQGIINEQFF. The entire variable domain, with the rest obtained from reference TRBV5-4 and TRBJ2-1, is as follows: ETGVTQSPTHLIKTRGQQVTLRCSSQSGHNTVSWYQQALGQGPQFIFQYYREEENGRGNFPPRFSGLQFPNYSSELNVNALELDDSALYLCASSPPGQGIINEQFFGPGTRLTVL.

The V call is TRBV5-1, the J call TRBJ1-6, with D tentatively TRBD1 (5 bases). The ends were cut back, 4 bases at V and 10 bases at J, with 12 bases in the middle. The CDR3 covers 13 residues. Per germline, CDR1 SGHRS and CDR2 YFSETQ. The CDR3, as DNA: TGCGCCAGCAGCCCTCGGAGGGGATCACCCCTCCACTTT. This codes for CASSPRRGSPLHF.

This clone came up once. The chain links TRBV12-3 or TRBV12-4 to TRBJ1-2, with D maybe TRBD1 (5 bases). V was pared by 4 bases and J by 14 bases, with 17 bases between. This CDR3 has 12 amino acids. The CDR3 sequence: CASSSGSAVWTF. The CDR3 nucleotides read TGTGCCAGCAGTTCAGGGTCAGCCGTCTGGACCTTC.

This chain links TRBV6-1 with TRBJ1-3; D remains unclear. V was pared by 1 base and J by 3 bases, with 16 bases between. Germline assignment: CDR1 MNHNS and CDR2 SASEGT. The CDR3 runs 17 residues. Written as DNA, the CDR3 is TGTGCCAGCAGTGAAGACGTCCAGGTCACGTATGGAAACACCATATATTTT. Translating gives CASSEDVQVTYGNTIYF.

The chain combines TRBV28 with TRBJ2-1, with 9 bases identical to TRBD1. The V segment lost 6 bases and the J segment 0 bases; nucleotides outside the gene matches: 9. The germline V gene encodes CDR1 MDHEN and CDR2 SYDVKM. This CDR3 comprises 17 residues. Here the CDR3 reads CASRRGTGLGSYNEQFF. The CDR3 bases are TGTGCCAGCAGGAGGGGGACAGGGTTGGGCTCCTACAATGAGCAGTTCTTC.

The rearrangement joins TRBV12-5 to TRBJ2-3; a possible D gene is TRBD2 (5 bases). This CDR3 contains 15 residues. V gave up 0 bases and J gave up 3 bases, with 10 bases separating them. Per the germline V gene, CDR1 is LGHNT and CDR2 is FRNRAP. The CDR3 loop reads CASGLVPSGTDTQYF. CDR3 DNA: TGTGCTAGTGGTTTGGTTCCCTCGGGGACAGATACGCAGTATTTT.

This clone has only one observation. The chain is built from TRBV5-4 and TRBJ2-1; TRBD1 is a possible D gene (6 bases). V was shortened by 0 bases and J by 7 bases, with 8 bases between the two germline ends. The CDR3 has 13 residues. In germline, CDR1 is SGHNT, CDR2 YYREEE (reference sequence). The CDR3 DNA is TGTGCCAGCAGCTTGGACAGGGCTAATGAGCAGTTCTTC. Translated, it gives CASSLDRANEQFF.

The V call is TRBV7-8, the J call TRBJ1-3; D remains unclear. V was cut by 3 bases and J by 3 bases, with 12 bases left in between. Germline V gene sequence: CDR1 SGHVS, CDR2 FQNEAQ. The CDR3 totals 15 residues. CDR3 nucleotides: TGTGCCAGCAGCTTGGCCAGCGGGCGTGGAAACACCATATATTTT. It encodes CASSLASGRGNTIYF.